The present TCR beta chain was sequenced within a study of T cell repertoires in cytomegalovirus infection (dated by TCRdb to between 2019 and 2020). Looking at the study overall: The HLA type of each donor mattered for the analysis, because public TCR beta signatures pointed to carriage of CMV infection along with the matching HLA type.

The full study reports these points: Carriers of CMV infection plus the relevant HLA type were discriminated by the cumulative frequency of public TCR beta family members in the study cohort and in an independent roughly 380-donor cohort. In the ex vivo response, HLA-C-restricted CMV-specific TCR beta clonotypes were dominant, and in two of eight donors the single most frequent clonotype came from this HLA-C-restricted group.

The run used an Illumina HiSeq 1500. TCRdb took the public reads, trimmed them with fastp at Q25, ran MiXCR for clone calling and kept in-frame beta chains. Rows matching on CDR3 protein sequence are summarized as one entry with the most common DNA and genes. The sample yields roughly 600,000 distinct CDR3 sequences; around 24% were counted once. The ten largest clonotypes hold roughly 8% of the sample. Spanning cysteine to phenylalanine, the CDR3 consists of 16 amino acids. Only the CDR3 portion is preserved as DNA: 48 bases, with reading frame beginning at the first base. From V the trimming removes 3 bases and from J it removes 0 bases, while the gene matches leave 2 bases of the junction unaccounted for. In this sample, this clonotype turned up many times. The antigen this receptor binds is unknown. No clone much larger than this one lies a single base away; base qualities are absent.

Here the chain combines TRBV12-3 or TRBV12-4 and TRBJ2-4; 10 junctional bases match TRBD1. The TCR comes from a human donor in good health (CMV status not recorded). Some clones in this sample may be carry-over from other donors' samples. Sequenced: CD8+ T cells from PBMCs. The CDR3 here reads CASSFGDRGAKNIQYF. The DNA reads TGTGCCAGCAGTTTCGGGGACAGGGGAGCCAAAAACATTCAGTACTTC.